The subject of this entry is one TCR beta chain. Its antigen is not known. Per the germline V gene, CDR1 is SGHRS and CDR2 is YFSETQ. The CDR3 has 14 amino acids. These data come from a study of T cells expressing NK-cell markers. The wider study: Beta-chain profiling covered CD3+CD56+NKG2C+, CD3+CD56+NKG2C- and CD3+CD56-NKG2C+ sorted subsets. Study-wide findings and caveats: The contribution of dominant NKG2C+ clonotypes to CD8+ T cells in more than five donors was roughly 1.0-7.5%. HCMV specificity was not established for the expanded NKG2C+ T cell clones.

No DNA is given; TCRdb re-called the 5' RACE reads and lists each CDR3 protein once. This repertoire includes 500,000 to 600,000 distinct CDR3 sequences. The chain employs TRBV5-1 and TRBJ2-1. The sample taken for sequencing was blood T cells: a sorted CD56 or NKG2C T cell subset, CD4+ or CD8+ T cells, or bulk PBMC T cells (not recorded which). The TCR originated in a man aged 18 to 29 in good health. The CDR3 here is CASSLDLDTSEQFF.